This T cell receptor (beta chain) appears in the sequencing data of a study of T cells in Graves' hyperthyroidism and ophthalmopathy. This CDR3 has 15 amino acids. Between the trimmed V and J ends, which lost 0 bases and 0 bases, there was a span of 7 bases. Germline-derived CDR1 and CDR2 are SGHRS and YFSETQ. Amplified TCR beta CDR3 regions derived from RNA transcripts. The HTBI set primed first-round TCR CDR3 RT-PCR. MiXCR, applied by TCRdb to the multiplex PCR reads, yields one record per CDR3 protein. The sample includes 500,000 or so distinct CDR3 sequences, about 16% of them seen just once. Exclusion criteria comprised uncontrolled infection, other autoimmune disease, pregnancy or lactation. Diagnosis rested on symptoms, serum thyroxine and TRAb, thyroid ultrasound, and orbital computed tomography.

Sequencing used blood. V and J are TRBV5-1 and TRBJ1-3; D uncertain. The TCR sequence derives from a woman in her 30s with Graves' ophthalmopathy. The CDR3 loop is CASSLDLNSGNTIYF. The CDR3 nucleotides are TGCGCCAGCAGCTTGGACCTTAACTCTGGAAACACCATATATTTT.